This T cell receptor (beta chain) was identified during a study of identical twins. Whole-study results and caveats: Twin sharing of out-of-frame TCR alpha was underestimated by models in monozygotic pairs.

TCRdb re-called the 5' RACE reads through MiXCR, storing one row per CDR3 protein. The table lists hundreds of thousands of distinct CDR3 sequences, 20% to 25% of them singletons. This clonotype was counted between two and nine times. Its antigen is not identified. The sample was also linked to a second study, of T cells expressing NK-cell markers. From that study: From sorted CD3+CD56+NKG2C+, CD3+CD56+NKG2C- and CD3+CD56-NKG2C+ T cells came the TCR beta repertoires. Whether expanded NKG2C+ T cell clones recognized HCMV stayed uncertain.

The source of this sequence is a woman between 18 and 29 years old in good health. Source material: PBMCs.

The DNA for the CDR3 is TGCAGTGCTAGAGATGCGCCCTCAGGGGCGCGTACCGTCGATGAGCAGTTCTTC. Amino acid sequence: CSARDAPSGARTVDEQFF. This chain connects TRBV20-1 to TRBJ2-1; TRBD1 is a possible D gene (6 bases). This CDR3 spans 18 amino acids. Germline assignment: CDR1 DFQATT and CDR2 SNEGSKA (reference sequence). Trimming left V 0 bases short and J 8 bases short, with 26 bases between.